The 17 T cell receptor beta chains given below trace back to one sample, sequenced in a study of cytomegalovirus exposure and HLA in healthy donors. The PCR ran on 60 Vbeta and 13 Jbeta primers. Assay: immunoSEQ multiplex PCR; the TCRdb copy retains only in-frame clones and omits some. Among about 150,000 clones, approximately 74% were seen once, and the ten largest hold around 2.3%. Sequenced sample: PBMCs. The receptor set was obtained from a man aged 25 to 40 in good health and CMV-seronegative.

This chain connects TRBV7-9 to TRBJ2-5; D is perhaps TRBD2 (6 bases). The CDR3 totals 18 residues. Trimming took off 2 bases at V and 1 base at J, with 20 bases between the two ends. Germline CDR1 reads SEHNR; CDR2 reads FQNEAQ (reference sequence). DNA for the CDR3: TGTGCCAGCAGCTTAACGGCGAGACTCGAGCGGGCCCAAGAGACCCAGTACTTC. As protein: CASSLTARLERAQETQYF.

The rearrangement joins TRBV27 to TRBJ1-1; D gene ambiguous. Germline V lookup: CDR1 MNHEY, CDR2 SMNVEV (reference sequence). Trimming took 3 bases from V and 1 from J, leaving 12 bases between them. CDR3 length: 15 amino acids. The CDR3 nucleotides read TGTGCCAGCAGTTTCGGGGAGGGCCCGAACACTGAAGCTTTCTTT. Protein: CASSFGEGPNTEAFF.

V and J are TRBV6-5 and TRBJ2-7, with 8 bases lining up with TRBD1. Germline values: CDR1 MNHEY, CDR2 SVGAGI. The CDR3 runs to 16 residues. The V segment lost 4 bases and the J segment 2 bases; nucleotides outside the gene matches: 10. Here the CDR3 reads CASSSTGQGLTYEQYF. The CDR3 DNA reads as TGTGCCAGCAGTTCTACTGGACAGGGCCTTACCTACGAGCAGTACTTC.

The chain couples TRBV4-1 to TRBJ2-3; no reliable D call. The CDR3 totals 13 residues. V lost 0 bases and J lost 5, with 6 bases in between. Germline V gene sequence: CDR1 MGHRA, CDR2 YSYEKL. CDR3 loop: CASSQDLVDTQYF. The CDR3 DNA sequence: TGCGCCAGCAGCCAAGATCTAGTAGATACGCAGTATTTT.

V and J are TRBV5-8 and TRBJ1-2; D is ambiguous. V was trimmed by 3 bases and J by 3 bases, leaving 12 bases between them. Per the germline V gene, CDR1 is SGHTS and CDR2 is YDEGEE. The CDR3 covers 14 residues. The CDR3 reads CASSSGTDYYGYTF. The CDR3 region has the DNA TGTGCCAGCAGCTCTGGAACAGATTACTATGGCTACACCTTC.

The V and J genes are TRBV27 and TRBJ2-1; no definite D call. Per germline, CDR1 MNHEY and CDR2 SMNVEV (reference sequence). Trimming pared 0 bases from V and 7 bases from J, leaving 13 bases between. CDR3 size: 15 residues. As DNA, the CDR3 is TGTGCCAGCAGTTTATCCGGGTTCCTAACTAATGAGCAGTTCTTC. Encoded protein: CASSLSGFLTNEQFF.

The chain is built from TRBV4-1 and TRBJ1-1; D not certain. The CDR3 runs 11 residues. Trimming took 0 bases from V and 11 from J, leaving 7 bases between them. Germline-derived CDR1 and CDR2 are MGHRA and YSYEKL. In DNA, the CDR3 is TGCGCCAGCAGCCAAGATGGGAGGGCTTTCTTT. Encoded protein: CASSQDGRAFF.

This clone was detected only a few times. The chain employs TRBV4-2 and TRBJ1-2, with 9 bases fitting TRBD1. The V gene's germline CDR1 is LGHNA and CDR2 YNFKEQ. Losses at the gene ends were 1 base for V and 5 bases for J; bases not matched to a gene: 8. This CDR3 region has 16 residues. CDR3 sequence: CASSQGTGTGKYGYTF. In nucleotides, the CDR3 is TGTGCCAGCAGCCAAGGAACCGGGACAGGGAAGTATGGCTACACCTTC.

The sample holds a few counts of this clone. V gene TRBV29-1 combines with J gene TRBJ2-3; 7 bases are a match to TRBD1. V lost 4 bases, J lost 5 bases, and 6 bases stayed unmatched. Germline CDR1 reads SQVTM; CDR2 reads ANQGSEA. The CDR3 is 13 amino acids. The CDR3 sequence is CSVADRVVDTQYF. For the CDR3, the DNA is TGCAGCGTTGCTGACAGGGTAGTAGATACGCAGTATTTT.

The chain carries TRBV5-4 and TRBJ1-1; D uncertain. CDR3 length: 17 residues. Germline values: CDR1 SGHNT, CDR2 YYREEE (reference sequence). Deletions cut 3 bases from V and 2 bases from J, with 20 bases between. This CDR3 reads CASSSSLPPDYNTEAFF. The CDR3 coding sequence is TGTGCCAGCAGCTCGTCACTCCCTCCCGATTACAACACTGAAGCTTTCTTT. The full variable domain, its missing parts supplied by reference TRBV5-4 and TRBJ1-1, is ETGVTQSPTHLIKTRGQQVTLRCSSQSGHNTVSWYQQALGQGPQFIFQYYREEENGRGNFPPRFSGLQFPNYSSELNVNALELDDSALYLCASSSSLPPDYNTEAFFGQGTRLTVV.

V and J are TRBV2 and TRBJ2-2; D is perhaps TRBD2 (6 bases). CDR1 and CDR2 (germline): SNHLY, FYNNEI. There are 15 residues in the CDR3. Trimming left V 6 bases short and J 3 bases short, with 14 bases between. CDR3 sequence reads: CASSRDSVHTGELFF. The DNA of the CDR3 is TGTGCCAGCAGCCGGGACTCAGTCCACACCGGGGAGCTGTTTTTT.

CDR3 sequence reads: CASSPRQGSGETQYF. In nucleotides, the CDR3 is TGTGCCAGCTCACCGAGACAGGGAAGTGGAGAGACCCAGTACTTC. The rearrangement uses TRBV18 and TRBJ2-5; TRBD1 agrees at 7 bases. Losses at the gene ends were 3 bases for V and 4 bases for J; bases not matched to a gene: 8. This CDR3 spans 15 amino acids. The germline V gene has CDR1 KGHSH and CDR2 LQKENI.

The chain couples TRBV5-1 to TRBJ1-6; perhaps TRBD1 as D (5 bases). Per germline, CDR1 SGHRS and CDR2 YFSETQ. The CDR3 loop spans 14 amino acids. V lost 2 bases and J 7 bases, leaving 10 bases between the germline ends. CDR3 amino acids: CASSLTEGNSPLHF. CDR3 DNA: TGCGCCAGCAGCTTAACGGAGGGGAATTCACCCCTCCACTTT.

The chain uses TRBV19 and TRBJ1-4, with 7 bases matching TRBD1. Germline CDR1 and CDR2: LNHDA and SQIVND (reference sequence). This CDR3 region has 15 residues. J lost 2 bases, V lost 4 bases, and 4 bases had no gene match. The CDR3 DNA sequence: TGTGCCAGTAGTACCTTACAGGGGACTAATGAAAAACTGTTTTTT. Translation: CASSTLQGTNEKLFF.

This chain joins TRBV6-1 and TRBJ2-3; TRBD2 aligns across 12 bases. The germline CDR1 and CDR2 sequences are MNHNS and SASEGT. V gave up 8 bases and J gave up 4 bases; unmatched junction bases: 7. The CDR3 runs 15 residues. CDR3 loop: CASGLAGGLSDTQYF. The CDR3 DNA reads as TGTGCCAGCGGTCTAGCGGGGGGGCTTTCAGATACGCAGTATTTT.

The rearrangement links TRBV30 to TRBJ1-5; D may be TRBD1 (5 bases). CDR1 GTSNPN and CDR2 SVGIG come from the germline V gene (reference sequence). Trimming removed 5 bases at V and 1 base at J, with 9 bases between. This CDR3 is 13 amino acids long. The CDR3 loop is CAWSGQSNQPQHF. In DNA form, the CDR3 reads TGTGCCTGGTCCGGACAAAGCAATCAGCCCCAGCATTTT.

The chain uses TRBV4-2 and TRBJ2-3; TRBD2 aligns across 9 bases. V trimming: 1 base; J trimming: 3 bases; junction bases outside the gene matches: 2. The CDR3 covers 15 residues. Germline CDR1 is LGHNA and CDR2 is YNFKEQ. The CDR3 DNA is TGTGCCAGCAGCCAAGCTAGCGGGGATACAGATACGCAGTATTTT. Protein sequence: CASSQASGDTDTQYF.